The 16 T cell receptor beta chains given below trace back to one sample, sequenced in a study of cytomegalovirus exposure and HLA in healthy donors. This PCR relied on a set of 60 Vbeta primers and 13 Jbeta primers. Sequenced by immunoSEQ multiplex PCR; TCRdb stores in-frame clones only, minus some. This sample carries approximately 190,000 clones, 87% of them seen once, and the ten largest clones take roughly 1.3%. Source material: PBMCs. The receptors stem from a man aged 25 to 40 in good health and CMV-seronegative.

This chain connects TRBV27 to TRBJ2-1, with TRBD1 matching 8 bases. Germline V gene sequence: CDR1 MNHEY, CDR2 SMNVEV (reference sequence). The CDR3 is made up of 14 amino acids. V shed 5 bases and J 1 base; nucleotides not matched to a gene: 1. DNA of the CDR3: TGTGCCAGCAGTGACAGGGGTTCCTACAATGAGCAGTTCTTC. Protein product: CASSDRGSYNEQFF.

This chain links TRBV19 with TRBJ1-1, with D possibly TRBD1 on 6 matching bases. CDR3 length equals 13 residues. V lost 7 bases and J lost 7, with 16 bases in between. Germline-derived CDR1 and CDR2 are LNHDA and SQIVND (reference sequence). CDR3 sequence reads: CASKTSGGVEAFF. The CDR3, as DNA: TGTGCCAGTAAGACCAGTGGGGGCGTTGAAGCTTTCTTT.

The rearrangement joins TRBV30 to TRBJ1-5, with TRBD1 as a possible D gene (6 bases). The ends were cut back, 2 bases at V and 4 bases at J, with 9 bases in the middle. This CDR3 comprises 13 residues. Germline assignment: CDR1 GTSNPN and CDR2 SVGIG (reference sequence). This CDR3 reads CAWSSQGNQPQHF. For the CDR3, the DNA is TGTGCCTGGAGTTCACAGGGAAATCAGCCCCAGCATTTT. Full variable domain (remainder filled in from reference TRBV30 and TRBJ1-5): SQTIHQWPATLVQPVGSPLSLECTVEGTSNPNLYWYRQAAGRGLQLLFYSVGIGQISSEVPQNLSASRPQDRQFILSSKKLLLSDSGFYLCAWSSQGNQPQHFGDGTRLSIL.

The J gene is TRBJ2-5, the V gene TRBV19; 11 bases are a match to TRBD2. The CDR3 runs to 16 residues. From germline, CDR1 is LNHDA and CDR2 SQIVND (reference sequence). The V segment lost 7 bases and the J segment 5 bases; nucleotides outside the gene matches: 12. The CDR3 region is CASKKLAGDLVETQYF. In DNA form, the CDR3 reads TGTGCCAGTAAAAAACTAGCGGGAGATTTGGTGGAGACCCAGTACTTC.

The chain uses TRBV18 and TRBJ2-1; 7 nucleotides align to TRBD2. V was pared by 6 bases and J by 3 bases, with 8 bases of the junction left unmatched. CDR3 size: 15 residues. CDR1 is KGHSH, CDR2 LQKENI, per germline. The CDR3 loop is CASSQAGNYYNEQFF. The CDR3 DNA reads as TGTGCCAGCTCGCAAGCGGGAAACTACTACAATGAGCAGTTCTTC.

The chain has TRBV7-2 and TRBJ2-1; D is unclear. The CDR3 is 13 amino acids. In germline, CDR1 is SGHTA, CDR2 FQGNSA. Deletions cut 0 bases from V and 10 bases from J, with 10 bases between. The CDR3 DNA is TGTGCCAGCAGCTTAGCGGTCCTCCGGGAGCAGTTCTTC. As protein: CASSLAVLREQFF. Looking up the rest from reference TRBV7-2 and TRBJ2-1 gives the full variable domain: GAGVSQSPSNKVTEKGKDVELRCDPISGHTALYWYRQSLGQGLEFLIYFQGNSAPDKSGLPSDRFSAERTGGSVSTLTIQRTQQEDSAVYLCASSLAVLREQFFGPGTRLTVL.

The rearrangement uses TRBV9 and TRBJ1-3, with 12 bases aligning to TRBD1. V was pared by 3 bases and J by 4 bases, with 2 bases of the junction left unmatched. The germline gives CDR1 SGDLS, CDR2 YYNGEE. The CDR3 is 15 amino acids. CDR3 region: CASSEGQGAGNTIYF. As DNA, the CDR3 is TGTGCCAGCAGCGAGGGACAGGGGGCGGGAAACACCATATATTTT.

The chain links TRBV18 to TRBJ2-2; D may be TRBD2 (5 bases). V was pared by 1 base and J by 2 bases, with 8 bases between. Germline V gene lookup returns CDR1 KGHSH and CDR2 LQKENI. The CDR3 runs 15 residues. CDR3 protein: CASSPLDFNTGELFF. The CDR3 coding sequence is TGTGCCAGCTCACCACTGGACTTCAACACCGGGGAGCTGTTTTTT.

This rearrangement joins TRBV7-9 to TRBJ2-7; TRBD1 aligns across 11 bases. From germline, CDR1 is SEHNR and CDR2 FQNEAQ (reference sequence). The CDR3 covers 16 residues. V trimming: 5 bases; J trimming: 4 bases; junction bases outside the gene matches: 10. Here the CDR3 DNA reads TGTGCCAGCAGCCCCAAGCCGGACAGGGGGCTGTACGAGCAGTACTTC. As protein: CASSPKPDRGLYEQYF.

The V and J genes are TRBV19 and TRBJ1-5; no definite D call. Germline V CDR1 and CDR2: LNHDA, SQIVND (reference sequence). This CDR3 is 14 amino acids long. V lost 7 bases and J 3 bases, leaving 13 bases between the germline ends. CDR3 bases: TGTGCCAGTATGCGTCGGTTTAACAATCAGCCCCAGCATTTT. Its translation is CASMRRFNNQPQHF.

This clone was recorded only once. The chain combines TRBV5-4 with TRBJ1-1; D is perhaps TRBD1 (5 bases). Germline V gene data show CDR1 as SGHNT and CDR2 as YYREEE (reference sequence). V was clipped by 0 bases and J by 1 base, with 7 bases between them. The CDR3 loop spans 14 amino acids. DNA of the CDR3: TGTGCCAGCAGCTTGGGACAGAAGAACACTGAAGCTTTCTTT. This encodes CASSLGQKNTEAFF.

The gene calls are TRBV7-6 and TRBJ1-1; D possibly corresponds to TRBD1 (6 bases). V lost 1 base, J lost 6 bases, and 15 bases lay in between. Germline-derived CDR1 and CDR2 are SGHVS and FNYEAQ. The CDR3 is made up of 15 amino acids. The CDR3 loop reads CASSLEVDRGAEAFF. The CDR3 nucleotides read TGTGCCAGCAGCTTAGAAGTGGACAGAGGGGCTGAAGCTTTCTTT.

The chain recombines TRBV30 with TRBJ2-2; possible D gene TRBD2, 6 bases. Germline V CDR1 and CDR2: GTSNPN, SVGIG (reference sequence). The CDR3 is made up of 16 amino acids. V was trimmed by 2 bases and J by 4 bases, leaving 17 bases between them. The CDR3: CAWSRSAGLITGELFF. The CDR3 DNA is TGTGCCTGGAGTAGGTCCGCGGGGTTAATCACCGGGGAGCTGTTTTTT.

CDR3 DNA sequence: TGTGCCAGCAGTGAAAGCCATGCCGATGGCTACACCTTC. The encoded protein is CASSESHADGYTF. The chain employs TRBV2 and TRBJ1-2, with D unclear. Germline CDR1 SNHLY, CDR2 FYNNEI. V dropped 2 bases and J dropped 6 bases, with 10 bases sitting between them. CDR3 length: 13 residues.

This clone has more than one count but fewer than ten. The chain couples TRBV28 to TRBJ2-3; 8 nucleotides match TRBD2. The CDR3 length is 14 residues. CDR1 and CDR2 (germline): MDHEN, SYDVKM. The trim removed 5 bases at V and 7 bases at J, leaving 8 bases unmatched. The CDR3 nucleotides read TGTGCCAGCAGTCGAGCGGGAGAGGTCTATACGCAGTATTTT. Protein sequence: CASSRAGEVYTQYF.

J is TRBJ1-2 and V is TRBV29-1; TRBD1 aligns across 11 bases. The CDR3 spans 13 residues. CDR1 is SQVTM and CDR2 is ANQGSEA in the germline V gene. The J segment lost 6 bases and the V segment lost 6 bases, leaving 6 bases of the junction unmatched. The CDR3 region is CSVVGQGVDGYTF. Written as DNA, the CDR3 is TGCAGCGTGGTGGGACAGGGGGTCGATGGCTACACCTTC.